A selection of T cell receptor beta chains follows, all from one sample in a study of blood T cell repertoires in COVID-19. TCRdb keeps only in-frame clones here, not all; method: immunoSEQ multiplex PCR. Here the sample spans roughly 41,000 clones, 85% to 90% being singletons. The source material was PBMCs or T cells enriched from blood (not recorded which). All receptors derive from a woman aged 45-65 years who had recovered from COVID-19. Both conserved end residues are part of each CDR3. Each record gives: J gene, V gene, CDR3 protein.

TRBJ1-2 | TRBV10-3 | CAISLDRNYGYTF
TRBJ2-1 | TRBV5-1 | CASSFRQGGGNEQFF
TRBJ1-2 | TRBV6-5 | CASRAGQGDYYGYTF
TRBJ1-1 | TRBV20-1 | CSGEKGAEAFF
TRBJ1-5 | TRBV5-4 | CASSLGPMNQGPQHF
TRBJ1-3 | TRBV14 | CASSQEVRNRGEPLASGNTIYF
TRBJ1-5 | TRBV7-2 | CASSLTPRDQPQHF
TRBJ2-6 | TRBV14 | CASSPFGGLAAHSGANVLTF
TRBJ2-1 | TRBV2 | CASSQETSLGNEQFF
TRBJ2-2 | TRBV5-1 | CASSPRAGENTGELFF
TRBJ1-1 | TRBV6-1 | CASSEGQLRAFF
TRBJ2-7 | TRBV7-8 | CASSLNPWDYLPYEQYF
TRBJ1-6 | TRBV3-1/TRBV3-2 | CASSQSGTGESPLHF
TRBJ2-7 | TRBV11-2 | CASSLMYRSTVAEQYF
TRBJ2-1 | TRBV18 | CASSPSVRNEQFF
TRBJ1-5 | TRBV11-1 | CASSRDRGFNQPQHF
TRBJ1-6 | TRBV15 | CATSRGQGEGSPLHF
TRBJ2-3 | TRBV24-1 | CATSVTAGTDTQYF
TRBJ1-1 | TRBV27 | CASRLYVGGDDEAFF
TRBJ2-7 | TRBV30 | CAWSYGQGGHEQYF
TRBJ1-1 | TRBV7-8 | CASSARGTLGGTEAFF
TRBJ2-6 | TRBV6-2/TRBV6-3 | CASSLTQDDGANVLTF
TRBJ1-3 | TRBV9 | CASSVVSQVSGNTIYF
TRBJ1-2 | TRBV5-4 | CASSLVGGSIYGYTF
TRBJ2-7 | TRBV7-2 | CASSLGGGAGSYEQYF
TRBJ2-7 | TRBV2 | CASSVGGYEQYF
TRBJ2-5 | TRBV4-1 | CASSQQGGTEREGWETQYF
TRBJ1-1 | TRBV7-9 | CASSLQGNTEAFF
TRBJ2-7 | TRBV7-8 | CASSLGRAGPYEQYF
TRBJ2-1 | TRBV2 | CASRGQGLPQNEQFF
TRBJ2-1 | TRBV10-2 | CASSLAGGPYNEQFF
TRBJ1-6 | TRBV3-1/TRBV3-2 | CASALTGGDSPLHF
TRBJ1-5 | TRBV12-3/TRBV12-4 | CASSFGGDQPQHF
TRBJ2-7 | TRBV7-2 | CASSAGSTYEQYF
TRBJ1-1 | TRBV11-3 | CASSQEVDTEAFF
TRBJ1-1 | TRBV2 | CASSQDRGNTEAFF
TRBJ1-4 | TRBV5-1 | CASSLMGGTNEKLFF
TRBJ2-1 | TRBV7-7 | CASSLGTGIYNEQFF
TRBJ2-7 | TRBV9 | CASSVGIGGTSYEQYF
TRBJ1-6 | TRBV12-3/TRBV12-4 | CASSGLSGSPLHF